The 31 T cell receptor beta chains given below trace back to one sample, sequenced in a study of cytomegalovirus exposure and HLA in healthy donors (dated by TCRdb to 2015 to 2018). The library was produced with the immunoSEQ multiplex PCR assay. A mixture of 60 forward primers for TCR Vbeta segments and 13 reverse primers for TCR Jbeta segments was used in the multiplex PCR. The clones in this table, taken by TCRdb from immuneACCESS, are in-frame only. Not every clone is retained; where verified, under half of the shortfall comes from an unresolved V gene, and the cause of the rest is unknown. This sample's clone table shows approximately 52,000 clones. The ten most abundant clones make up approximately 9% of the sample. Specimen: PBMCs. These receptors all come from a man over 45 in good health and CMV-seropositive.

V and J are TRBV25-1 and TRBJ2-7, with 10 positions matching TRBD1. Germline trimming cut 6 bases from V and 6 bases from J; bases unmatched to any gene: 8. This CDR3 contains 14 residues. Germline lookup yields CDR1 MGHDK and CDR2 SYGVNS. The CDR3 protein is CASRSSGTGVEQYF. As DNA, the CDR3 is TGTGCCAGCAGGTCCTCGGGGACAGGGGTCGAGCAGTACTTC.

The CDR3 spells CASSFISLAGVSEFF. The CDR3 DNA sequence: TGTGCCAGCAGCTTTATTTCGCTAGCGGGAGTTTCGGAGTTCTTC. The V gene is TRBV7-8, the J gene TRBJ2-1; 10 nucleotides match TRBD2. Germline CDR1 is SGHVS and CDR2 is FQNEAQ. The V gene end was trimmed by 3 bases and the J gene end by 14 bases; junction bases not matched to a gene: 13. The CDR3 consists of 15 residues.

V and J are TRBV7-8 and TRBJ1-2; 8 bases align to TRBD1. The CDR3 contains 13 residues. The ends lost 5 bases at V and 5 bases at J; junction bases unmatched: 4. CDR1 and CDR2 from the germline V gene are SGHVS and FQNEAQ. CDR3 in amino acids: CASSPDREYGYTF. The CDR3, as DNA: TGTGCCAGCAGCCCGGACAGGGAATATGGCTACACCTTC.

The rearrangement joins TRBV9 to TRBJ2-3; possible D gene TRBD2, 7 bases. Germline V lookup: CDR1 SGDLS, CDR2 YYNGEE. The CDR3 has 16 amino acids. Trimming removed 0 bases from V and 4 bases from J, with 15 bases in between. CDR3 coding DNA: TGTGCCAGCAGCGTAGCGGGGGGCAGCGCCTCAGATACGCAGTATTTT. Its protein is CASSVAGGSASDTQYF.

This sequence joins TRBV12-1 and TRBJ1-1; the table calls TRBD1, which could not be checked here. TRBV12-1 is reported as a pseudogene. This CDR3 has 13 residues. The CDR3 reads CASRPDKNTEAFF. CDR3 DNA sequence: TGTGCCAGCAGACCAGACAAGAACACTGAAGCTTTCTTT.

The chain employs TRBV4-1 and TRBJ2-7; 7 bases agree with TRBD1. Per the germline V gene, CDR1 is MGHRA and CDR2 is YSYEKL. The CDR3 totals 15 residues. The junction had 5 bases not matched to a gene; V was cut back by 0 bases and J by 3 bases. CDR3 protein: CASSQDRDSHYEQYF. Here the CDR3 DNA reads TGCGCCAGCAGCCAAGATAGGGACAGCCACTACGAGCAGTACTTC.

V and J are TRBV6-5 and TRBJ2-3; D might be TRBD1 (7 bases). Germline V lookup: CDR1 MNHEY, CDR2 SVGAGI. The germline V and J ends were trimmed by 9 bases and 6 bases, with 22 bases remaining between them. The CDR3 is made up of 15 amino acids. CDR3: CASRQGGGTWDTQYF. The DNA of the CDR3 is TGTGCCAGTCGGCAGGGGGGCGGCACGTGGGATACGCAGTATTTT.

The chain links TRBV5-1 to TRBJ2-3, with D perhaps matching TRBD1 (6 bases). The CDR3 totals 17 residues. Looked up from germline, CDR1 is SGHRS and CDR2 is YFSETQ. V lost 5 bases and J 3 bases, leaving 22 bases between the germline ends. CDR3 residues: CASRVGASQQETDTQYF. CDR3 nucleotide sequence: TGCGCCAGCAGGGTGGGGGCTTCCCAGCAGGAAACAGATACGCAGTATTTT.

The chain couples TRBV19 to TRBJ1-2; TRBD1 might be the D (6 bases). Trimming stripped 3 bases from V and 4 bases from J, with 18 bases between. Germline assignment: CDR1 LNHDA and CDR2 SQIVND (reference sequence). The length of the CDR3 is 16 residues. CDR3 amino acids: CASSMPDSWGAYGYTF. The CDR3 DNA reads TGTGCCAGTAGTATGCCGGACAGCTGGGGCGCCTATGGCTACACCTTC.

The chain joins TRBV4-1 to TRBJ1-1; perhaps TRBD1 as D (6 bases). This CDR3 contains 14 residues. Germline V lookup: CDR1 MGHRA, CDR2 YSYEKL. Trimming removed 3 bases from V and 4 bases from J, with 12 bases in between. CDR3 nucleotide sequence: TGCGCCAGCAGCCAGCTGGGGGGGGCCACTGAAGCTTTCTTT. Its translation is CASSQLGGATEAFF.

This sequence joins TRBV5-3 and TRBJ1-5; D gene unclear. TRBV5-3 is an open reading frame, and its role is uncertain. The CDR3 extends over 17 amino acids. With 0 bases removed from V and 1 base from J, the gap between germline ends came to 14 bases. The CDR3 is CARSLGRSEESNQPQHF. The CDR3 bases are TGTGCCAGAAGCTTGGGAAGGTCTGAGGAAAGCAATCAGCCCCAGCATTTT.

This chain links TRBV7-3 with TRBJ2-3; 9 bases match TRBD2. The CDR3 is 15 residues long. Germline V lookup: CDR1 SGHTA, CDR2 FQGTGA. After removal of 1 base from V and 2 bases from J, the junction contained 1 base not matched to a gene. The CDR3 loop is CASSLSGGDTDTQYF. DNA for the CDR3: TGTGCCAGCAGCTTAAGCGGGGGGGACACAGATACGCAGTATTTT.

The rearrangement links TRBV28 to TRBJ2-7; TRBD2 matches 9 bases. Germline V lookup: CDR1 MDHEN, CDR2 SYDVKM. The CDR3 totals 15 residues. V gave up 6 bases and J gave up 4 bases; unmatched junction bases: 10. The CDR3 DNA sequence: TGTGCCAGCAGCCGGGTTGGGCTAGCGGGATACGAGCAGTACTTC. As protein: CASSRVGLAGYEQYF.

This sequence joins TRBV29-1 and TRBJ1-3; no clear D. Per germline, CDR1 SQVTM and CDR2 ANQGSEA. Between the trimmed V and J ends, which lost 5 bases and 6 bases, there was a span of 8 bases. CDR3 length: 11 residues. CDR3 residues: CSVILLNTIYF. The DNA of the CDR3 is TGCAGCGTTATACTGCTAAACACCATATATTTT.

The rearrangement uses TRBV6-1 and TRBJ1-2, with 8 positions matching TRBD1. The V gene end was trimmed by 2 bases and the J gene end by 5 bases; junction bases not matched to a gene: 7. Germline loops: CDR1 MNHNS, CDR2 SASEGT. The CDR3 has 15 amino acids. The DNA of the CDR3 is TGTGCCAGCAGTGAATTGGCAGGGGGCTGGTATGGCTACACCTTC. This translates into CASSELAGGWYGYTF.

The CDR3 sequence is CSFSTSGSFTDTQYF. The CDR3 nucleotides read TGCAGCTTCTCGACTAGCGGGAGTTTCACAGATACGCAGTATTTT. V is TRBV29-1 and J is TRBJ2-3; 12 positions agree with TRBD2. J was trimmed by 2 bases and V by 8 bases; bases with no gene match: 8. Germline lookup yields CDR1 SQVTM and CDR2 ANQGSEA. CDR3 length: 15 residues.

The chain combines TRBV7-9 with TRBJ1-1; TRBD1 agrees at 9 bases. With 5 bases clipped from V and 11 bases from J, the junction kept 6 bases outside the gene matches. Germline lookup yields CDR1 SEHNR and CDR2 FQNEAQ (reference sequence). The CDR3 has 12 amino acids. The CDR3 sequence: CASSARTGEAFF. As DNA, the CDR3 is TGTGCCAGCAGCGCCCGGACAGGGGAGGCTTTCTTT.

The chain employs TRBV6-5 and TRBJ1-3; D is unclear. Per the germline V gene, CDR1 is MNHEY and CDR2 is SVGAGI. The CDR3 has 15 amino acids. The V and J ends lost 6 bases and 0 bases respectively, with 12 bases between them. The chain's CDR3 is CASRRTVNSGNTIYF. The CDR3 region has the DNA TGTGCCAGCAGGCGAACCGTAAACTCTGGAAACACCATATATTTT.

J is TRBJ2-7 and V is TRBV7-9; D is possibly TRBD2 (7 bases). The V gene's germline CDR1 is SEHNR and CDR2 FQNEAQ (reference sequence). V was clipped by 6 bases and J by 2 bases, with 14 bases between them. This CDR3 has 14 amino acids. CDR3 loop: CASSLEGGAYEQYF. CDR3 DNA sequence: TGTGCCAGCAGTCTAGAAGGGGGGGCCTACGAGCAGTACTTC.

The rearrangement joins TRBV27 to TRBJ2-7; TRBD2 aligns across 8 bases. The germline CDR1 and CDR2 sequences are MNHEY and SMNVEV (reference sequence). After removal of 10 bases from V and 4 bases from J, the junction contained 18 bases not matched to a gene. This CDR3 spans 16 amino acids. The CDR3, as DNA: TGTGCCACCGGAGCCCTGTTAGCGGGATACCCATACGAGCAGTACTTC. This codes for CATGALLAGYPYEQYF.

J is TRBJ2-2 and V is TRBV30, with TRBD2 identical over 9 bases. The length of the CDR3 is 14 residues. The V and J ends lost 5 bases and 1 base, in that order; junction bases with no gene match: 2. Per germline, CDR1 GTSNPN and CDR2 SVGIG (reference sequence). CDR3 bases: TGTGCCTGGGTAGCGGGGGAGAACACCGGGGAGCTGTTTTTT. Encoded protein: CAWVAGENTGELFF.

V gene TRBV4-3 combines with J gene TRBJ1-1; D not certain. Germline lookup yields CDR1 LGHNA and CDR2 YSLEER. There are 14 residues in the CDR3. The germline V and J ends were trimmed by 1 base and 1 base, with 7 bases remaining between them. Here the CDR3 DNA reads TGCGCCAGCAGCCAAGCTCACGGGAACACTGAAGCTTTCTTT. This encodes CASSQAHGNTEAFF.

The rearrangement joins TRBV11-2 to TRBJ2-5; D possibly corresponds to TRBD2 (6 bases). Germline V gene sequence: CDR1 SGHAT, CDR2 FQNNGV. V lost 4 bases and J 11 bases, leaving 17 bases between the germline ends. CDR3 length: 13 residues. The CDR3 DNA sequence: TGTGCCAGCAGCTCCGAATTCGGCGCGGGACAGTACTTC. This sequence encodes CASSSEFGAGQYF.

The gene calls are TRBV6-5 and TRBJ2-5; 15 bases align to TRBD2. Germline trimming cut 5 bases from V and 5 bases from J; bases unmatched to any gene: 3. The CDR3 loop spans 15 amino acids. The germline gives CDR1 MNHEY, CDR2 SVGAGI. CDR3 loop: CASSPGTSGRETQYF. For the CDR3, the DNA is TGTGCCAGCAGTCCCGGGACTAGCGGGAGGGAGACCCAGTACTTC.

The genes are TRBV19 and TRBJ1-5; D might be TRBD1 (6 bases). Germline assignment: CDR1 LNHDA and CDR2 SQIVND (reference sequence). The CDR3 runs to 14 residues. V was trimmed by 2 bases and J by 5 bases, leaving 10 bases between them. The CDR3 bases are TGTGCCAGTAGTATAAGGGACACCTATCAGCCCCAGCATTTT. Translated, it gives CASSIRDTYQPQHF.

CDR3 amino acids: CASSQDGQGIEKLFF. CDR3 coding DNA: TGCGCCAGCAGCCAAGATGGTCAGGGTATTGAAAAACTGTTTTTT. The chain employs TRBV4-3 and TRBJ1-4, with D perhaps matching TRBD1 (5 bases). This CDR3 region has 15 residues. CDR1 is LGHNA and CDR2 is YSLEER in the germline V gene. The ends were cut back, 0 bases at V and 7 bases at J, with 12 bases in the middle.

The chain is built from TRBV5-1 and TRBJ1-5, with 8 positions matching TRBD1. The length of the CDR3 is 15 residues. Germline loops: CDR1 SGHRS, CDR2 YFSETQ. V dropped 4 bases and J dropped 6; count of bases not matched to a gene: 9. As DNA, the CDR3 is TGCGCCAGCAGCACCGACGGACAGGGCAGTCAGCCCCAGCATTTT. Protein product: CASSTDGQGSQPQHF.

This chain connects TRBV7-9 to TRBJ1-2; D gene unclear. CDR1 SEHNR and CDR2 FQNEAQ come from the germline V gene (reference sequence). The CDR3 extends over 11 amino acids. CDR3 sequence: CAGESFYGYTF. The CDR3, as DNA: TGTGCGGGAGAATCCTTCTATGGCTACACCTTC.

V gene TRBV14 combines with J gene TRBJ2-2, with unresolved D. CDR3 length equals 13 residues. Germline assignment: CDR1 SGHDN and CDR2 FVKESK. Deletions cut 4 bases from V and 6 bases from J, with 9 bases between. In DNA, the CDR3 is TGTGCCAGCAGCCCCCAGTATCCCGGGGAGCTGTTTTTT. The encoded protein is CASSPQYPGELFF.

CDR3 nucleotide sequence: TGCAGCGTAGGGGTAGCCAACGCCTACGAGCAGTACTTC. Protein product: CSVGVANAYEQYF. The genes are TRBV29-1 and TRBJ2-7, with D possibly matching TRBD1 (5 bases). Trimming removed 6 bases from V and 2 bases from J, with 14 bases in between. The CDR3 extends over 13 amino acids. Germline lookup yields CDR1 SQVTM and CDR2 ANQGSEA.

The rearrangement uses TRBV2 and TRBJ2-7; D is possibly TRBD2 (6 bases). V lost 6 bases, J lost 4 bases, and 10 bases lay in between. Per the germline V gene, CDR1 is SNHLY and CDR2 is FYNNEI. The CDR3 sequence is 12 residues long. This CDR3 is CASRGLAYEQYF. DNA of the CDR3: TGTGCCAGCAGAGGGCTAGCGTACGAGCAGTACTTC.